This T cell receptor beta chain was identified during a study of monozygotic twins with inflammatory bowel disease. Findings and caveats of the study: IBD patients shared fewer clonotypes with other individuals than healthy twins, especially patients with disease activity signs.

Germline V gene lookup returns CDR1 KGHSH and CDR2 LQKENI. This CDR3 spans 14 amino acids. From 3,500 to 4,500 ng of total RNA, each TCR library was prepared. A 6-nucleotide sample barcode was carried by the UMIs, which template switching added. Reanalyzing the 5' RACE reads, TCRdb keeps one entry per CDR3 protein, without DNA. Recorded here are fewer than 550,000 distinct CDR3 sequences; the top ten clones represent 2% to 3%. Note on this clonotype: The antigen is undetermined.

The sequence came from a human donor with ulcerative colitis or Crohn's disease, or a healthy co-twin of an affected twin (not recorded which). The sequencing sample was made of blood. The rearrangement joins TRBV18 to TRBJ2-5; TCRdb reports TRBD1, a call that lacks DNA to check it against. CDR3 in amino acids: CASSPRTGEGTQYF.